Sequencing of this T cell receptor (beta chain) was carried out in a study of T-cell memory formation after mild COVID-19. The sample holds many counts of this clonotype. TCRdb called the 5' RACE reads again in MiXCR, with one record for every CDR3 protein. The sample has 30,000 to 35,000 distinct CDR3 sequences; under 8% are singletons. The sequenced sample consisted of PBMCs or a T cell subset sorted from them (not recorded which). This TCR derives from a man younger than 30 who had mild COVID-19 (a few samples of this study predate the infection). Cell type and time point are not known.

CDR3 protein: CASSLAGLEPTYEQYF. In nucleotides, the CDR3 is TGCGCCAGCAGCTTGGCGGGACTCGAACCTACCTACGAGCAGTACTTC. V and J are TRBV5-1 and TRBJ2-7; possibly TRBD2 for D (6 bases). From germline, CDR1 is SGHRS and CDR2 YFSETQ. CDR3 length: 16 residues. Trimming took off 0 bases at V and 2 bases at J, with 15 bases between the two ends.